One and the same sample provided the 10 T cell receptor beta chains below, sequenced in a study of T cell responses to AZD1222 COVID-19 vaccine. The assay was immunoSEQ multiplex PCR, and TCRdb's table has in-frame clones only and misses some. The table lists about 180,000 clones, 90% of them singletons, with 2.5% to 3% in the top ten. This sample comprised peripheral blood, obtained on day 0 of AZD1222 vaccination. The receptors were gathered from an adult in good health.

The rearrangement joins TRBV5-8 to TRBJ2-6; D may be TRBD1 (6 bases). V lost 0 bases to trimming and J lost 1 base, with 17 bases between them. The CDR3 contains 19 residues. Germline lookup yields CDR1 SGHTS and CDR2 YDEGEE. CDR3 region: CASSLEVQGFWSGANVLTF. CDR3 coding DNA: TGTGCCAGCAGCTTGGAGGTACAGGGATTTTGGTCTGGGGCCAACGTCCTGACTTTC.

The CDR3 region has the DNA TGTGCCAGCAGCTTACAGGGGGCTGACTATGGCTACACCTTC. Translated, it gives CASSLQGADYGYTF. J is TRBJ1-2 and V is TRBV7-2, with 8 bases matching TRBD1. The CDR3 is made up of 14 amino acids. V dropped 2 bases and J dropped 3; count of bases not matched to a gene: 2. CDR1 and CDR2 from the germline V gene are SGHTA and FQGNSA.

The genes are TRBV7-9 and TRBJ2-3; 11 bases fit TRBD2. This CDR3 has 15 amino acids. Losses at the gene ends were 0 bases for V and 4 bases for J; bases not matched to a gene: 0. From germline, CDR1 is SEHNR and CDR2 FQNEAQ (reference sequence). CDR3 sequence (DNA): TGTGCCAGCAGCTTAGCTAGCGGGGGGGCAGATACGCAGTATTTT. It yields the protein CASSLASGGADTQYF.

The gene calls are TRBV10-3 and TRBJ2-3; 7 bases agree with TRBD1. The V segment lost 3 bases and the J segment 4 bases; nucleotides outside the gene matches: 4. Germline lookup yields CDR1 ENHRY and CDR2 SYGVKD. The CDR3 totals 14 residues. The CDR3: CAISEGQGADTQYF. The CDR3 coding sequence is TGTGCCATCAGTGAAGGGCAGGGGGCAGATACGCAGTATTTT.

The rearrangement links TRBV2 to TRBJ1-1, with D hard to call. The CDR3 is 11 amino acids. V was shortened by 3 bases and J by 5 bases, with 4 bases between the two germline ends. Looked up from germline, CDR1 is SNHLY and CDR2 is FYNNEI. CDR3 bases: TGTGCCAGCAGTGAGTGGACTGAAGCTTTCTTT. Its translation is CASSEWTEAFF.

This sequence joins TRBV4-2 and TRBJ1-6; TRBD1 agrees at 9 bases. The length of the CDR3 is 15 residues. V lost 5 bases, J lost 5 bases, and 4 bases stayed unmatched. In germline, CDR1 is LGHNA, CDR2 YNFKEQ. DNA for the CDR3: TGTGCCAGCAGCGCGGACAGGGGAGATAATTCACCCCTCCACTTT. This codes for CASSADRGDNSPLHF.

This chain uses TRBV30 with TRBJ2-7; 11 nucleotides agree with TRBD2. The CDR3 contains 16 residues. The V gene's germline CDR1 is GTSNPN and CDR2 SVGIG (reference sequence). V was clipped by 2 bases and J by 0 bases; unmatched bases: 6. CDR3 nucleotides: TGTGCCTGGAGTCCACGACTAGCGGGGAGCTCCTACGAGCAGTACTTC. This encodes CAWSPRLAGSSYEQYF.

J is TRBJ1-4 and V is TRBV5-1; 9 nucleotides agree with TRBD1. Trimming removed 0 bases from V and 7 bases from J; junction bases left unmatched: 4. From germline, CDR1 is SGHRS and CDR2 YFSETQ. The CDR3 consists of 15 residues. CDR3 DNA: TGCGCCAGCAGCTTGGGTGGGACAGGGATTGAAAAACTGTTTTTT. This translates into CASSLGGTGIEKLFF.

The J gene is TRBJ1-5, the V gene TRBV2; 12 bases fit TRBD1. Trimming removed 1 base from V and 0 bases from J; junction bases left unmatched: 10. The CDR3 length is 20 residues. Germline-derived CDR1 and CDR2 are SNHLY and FYNNEI. The CDR3 region has the DNA TGTGCCAGCAGTGAAGACTTCGGGACAGGGGGCCTCTATAGCAATCAGCCCCAGCATTTT. Translation: CASSEDFGTGGLYSNQPQHF.

This chain connects TRBV18 to TRBJ2-7, with 7 positions matching TRBD1. V lost 4 bases, J lost 2 bases, and 8 bases stayed unmatched. CDR1 and CDR2 (germline): KGHSH, LQKENI. The CDR3 has 15 residues. CDR3 in DNA: TGTGCCAGCTCACGTCCGGGACAGCCTCCCTACGAGCAGTACTTC. Protein sequence: CASSRPGQPPYEQYF.